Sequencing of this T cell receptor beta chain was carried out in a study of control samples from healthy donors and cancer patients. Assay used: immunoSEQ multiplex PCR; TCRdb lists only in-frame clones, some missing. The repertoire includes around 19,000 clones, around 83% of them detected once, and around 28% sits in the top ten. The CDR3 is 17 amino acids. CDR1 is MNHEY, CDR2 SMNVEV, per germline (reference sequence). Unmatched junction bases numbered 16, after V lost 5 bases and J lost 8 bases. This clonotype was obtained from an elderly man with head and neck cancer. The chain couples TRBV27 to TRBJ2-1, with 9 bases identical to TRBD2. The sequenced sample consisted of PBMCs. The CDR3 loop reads CASSPLRAGGPLDEQFF. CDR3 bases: TGTGCCAGCAGTCCCCTTCGGGCGGGAGGGCCCTTGGATGAGCAGTTCTTC.